This is a list of T cell receptor beta chains from one sample in a study of shared clonotypes between healthy human individuals. Assay: immunoSEQ multiplex PCR; the TCRdb copy retains only in-frame clones and omits some. The sample yields millions of clones, about 95% seen once. The sequencing input was naive CD8+ T cells sorted from blood. The receptor source for this set is a man aged 18-30 years in good health. CDR3s include the opening cysteine and the closing phenylalanine or tryptophan. The D gene is left open where the match is weak. Some rows mark clone size as missing; the rest say once, few, many or name a class of expanded clone.

CASSYTGLEETQYF,TGTGCCAGCAGTTATACAGGGCTGGAGGAGACCCAGTACTTC,-,TRBV6-6,TRBJ2-5,-
CASSMTGFQDSSTDTQYF,TGTGCCAGCAGCATGACAGGTTTCCAAGATTCTAGCACAGATACGCAGTATTTT,-,TRBV13,TRBJ2-3,once
CASSSEREEQETQYF,TGTGCCAGCAGTAGCGAGCGGGAGGAACAAGAGACCCAGTACTTC,TRBD2,TRBV25-1,TRBJ2-5,-
CASAALGSSYEQYF,TGTGCCAGCGCCGCCTTGGGCAGTTCCTACGAGCAGTACTTC,-,TRBV6-1,TRBJ2-7,-
CASSLRGSSTDTQYF,TGTGCCAGCAGTTTGAGGGGTTCTAGCACAGATACGCAGTATTTT,-,TRBV27,TRBJ2-3,-
CASSVETRTDTQYF,TGTGCCAGCAGCGTAGAAACCCGCACAGATACGCAGTATTTT,-,TRBV9,TRBJ2-3,-
CASSAFPTGGMGTEAFF,TGTGCCAGCAGTGCCTTCCCGACAGGGGGCATGGGCACTGAAGCTTTCTTT,TRBD1,TRBV6-1,TRBJ1-1,-
CASSASASGYEQYF,TGTGCCAGTAGCGCTAGCGCGAGTGGATACGAGCAGTACTTC,-,TRBV19,TRBJ2-7,-
CASSDQEGGFGEELFF,TGTGCCAGCAGTGACCAGGAGGGGGGATTCGGAGAGGAGCTGTTTTTT,-,TRBV6-1,TRBJ2-2,-
CASSVAGLDTEQYF,TGTGCCAGCAGCGTAGCGGGGCTAGATACCGAGCAGTACTTC,-,TRBV9,TRBJ2-7,-
CAWSATSAYSIQYF,TGTGCCTGGAGTGCGACTAGCGCCTATAGCATTCAGTACTTC,TRBD2,TRBV30,TRBJ2-4,-
CASSRLVSGANVLTF,TGTGCCAGCAGTCGCCTAGTCTCTGGGGCCAACGTCCTGACTTTC,-,TRBV27,TRBJ2-6,-
CASSYSGQGAGYNEQFF,TGTGCCAGCAGCTACTCCGGACAGGGGGCGGGGTACAATGAGCAGTTCTTC,TRBD1,TRBV7-8,TRBJ2-1,-
CASSLGRGIEAFF,TGTGCCAGCAGCTTAGGCCGGGGAATTGAAGCTTTCTTT,-,TRBV13,TRBJ1-1,-
CASSSKTDTQYF,TGTGCCAGCAGTTCTAAGACAGATACGCAGTATTTT,-,TRBV27,TRBJ2-3,-
CASSLPGQGVLEQYF,TGCGCCAGCAGCCTACCGGGACAGGGGGTCTTAGAGCAGTACTTC,TRBD1,TRBV4-1,TRBJ2-7,-
CASSSRGSIDTQYF,TGCGCCAGCAGTAGCAGGGGGAGTATAGATACGCAGTATTTT,TRBD1,TRBV5-1,TRBJ2-3,-
CASSMAGGSYEQYF,TGTGCCAGCTCGATGGCAGGGGGCTCCTACGAGCAGTACTTC,TRBD1,TRBV9,TRBJ2-7,-
CASSPTNGYNEQFF,TGTGCCAGCAGCCCGACAAATGGCTACAATGAGCAGTTCTTC,-,TRBV4-2,TRBJ2-1,-
CASSLSRLGMANEKLFF,TGTGCCAGCAGCTTATCACGTCTCGGGATGGCTAATGAAAAACTGTTTTTT,-,TRBV7-9,TRBJ1-4,-
CASSHGTDEKLFF,TGTGCCAGCAGCCACGGGACGGATGAAAAACTGTTTTTT,-,TRBV7-6,TRBJ1-4,few
CASSLGTSGDYEQYF,TGTGCCAGCAGCTTAGGGACTAGCGGAGACTACGAGCAGTACTTC,TRBD2,TRBV7-8,TRBJ2-7,-
CASSDGQGRFYGYTF,TGTGCCAGCAGCGACGGACAGGGGAGGTTCTATGGCTACACCTTC,TRBD1,TRBV5-6,TRBJ1-2,-
CASSLSGGTGELFF,TGTGCCAGCAGTTTGTCAGGGGGCACCGGGGAGCTGTTTTTT,TRBD1,TRBV28,TRBJ2-2,-
CAISDWEFGEKLFF,TGTGCCATCAGTGATTGGGAGTTCGGTGAAAAACTGTTTTTT,-,TRBV10-3,TRBJ1-4,-
CASSLQGTSGDIQYF,TGTGCCAGCAGCCTACAGGGTACTAGCGGGGACATTCAGTACTTC,TRBD2,TRBV9,TRBJ2-4,once
CASSHGVNTGELFF,TGTGCCAGCAGTCATGGGGTAAACACCGGGGAGCTGTTTTTT,-,TRBV27,TRBJ2-2,-